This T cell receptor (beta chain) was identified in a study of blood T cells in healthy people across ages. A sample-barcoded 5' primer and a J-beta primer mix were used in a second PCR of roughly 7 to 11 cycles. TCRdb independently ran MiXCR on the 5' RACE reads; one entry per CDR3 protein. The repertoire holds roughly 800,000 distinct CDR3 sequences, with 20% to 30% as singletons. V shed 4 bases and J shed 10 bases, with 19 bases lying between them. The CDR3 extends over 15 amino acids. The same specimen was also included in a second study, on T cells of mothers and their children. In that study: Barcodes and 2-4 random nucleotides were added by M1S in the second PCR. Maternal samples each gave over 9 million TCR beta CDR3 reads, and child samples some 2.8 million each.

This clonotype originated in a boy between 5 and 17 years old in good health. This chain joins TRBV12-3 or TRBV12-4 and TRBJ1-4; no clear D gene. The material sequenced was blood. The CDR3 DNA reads TGTGCCAGCAGTTCCCAAGATGCTATGCTCGGAAAACTGTTTTTT. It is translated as CASSSQDAMLGKLFF.